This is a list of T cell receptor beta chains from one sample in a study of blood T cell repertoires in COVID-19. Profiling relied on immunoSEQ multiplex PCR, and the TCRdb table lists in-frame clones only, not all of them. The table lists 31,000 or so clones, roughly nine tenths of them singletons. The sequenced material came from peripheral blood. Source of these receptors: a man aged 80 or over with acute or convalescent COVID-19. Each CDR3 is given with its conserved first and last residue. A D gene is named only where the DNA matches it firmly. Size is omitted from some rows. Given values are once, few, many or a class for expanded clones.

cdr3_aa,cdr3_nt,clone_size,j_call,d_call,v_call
CASSINRPPYGYTF,TGTGCCAGTAGTATAAACAGGCCACCCTATGGCTACACCTTC,-,TRBJ1-2,-,TRBV19
CASSFGSSGLYEQYF,TGTGCCAGCAGCTTTGGCTCTAGCGGGCTCTACGAGCAGTACTTC,-,TRBJ2-7,TRBD2,TRBV11-3
CASSFSGSIGELFF,TGTGCCAGCAGCTTTAGCGGGAGTATCGGGGAGCTGTTTTTT,-,TRBJ2-2,TRBD2,TRBV11-2
CASSLAGGNIQYF,TGTGCCAGCAGCTTAGCTGGGGGGAACATTCAGTACTTC,-,TRBJ2-4,-,TRBV11-2
CASSQPRQDPQKGEQYF,TGTGCCAGCAGCCAACCTAGACAGGATCCCCAGAAAGGGGAGCAGTACTTC,few,TRBJ2-7,-,TRBV11-2
CASVKGIRQYF,TGTGCCAGCGTGAAGGGGATAAGGCAGTATTTT,-,TRBJ2-3,-,TRBV28
CASSLGVAESGEQFF,TGTGCCAGCAGCTTAGGTGTAGCGGAGTCGGGTGAGCAGTTCTTC,-,TRBJ2-1,-,TRBV7-8
CASSLTRSSYNEQFF,TGTGCCAGCAGCCTTACACGAAGCTCCTACAATGAGCAGTTCTTC,-,TRBJ2-1,-,TRBV6-5
CASSPTSGSPGAYEQYF,TGTGCCAGCTCACCTACTAGCGGGAGCCCCGGGGCCTACGAGCAGTACTTC,-,TRBJ2-7,TRBD2,TRBV18
CASSQGLTSRHYEQYF,TGTGCCAGCAGCCAAGGTTTGACTAGCAGGCACTACGAGCAGTACTTC,-,TRBJ2-7,TRBD2,TRBV4-2
CASSKGPPLGNTIYF,TGTGCCAGCAGCAAAGGGCCCCCTCTTGGAAACACCATATATTTT,-,TRBJ1-3,-,TRBV21-1
CASSLLGRDRDYEQYF,TGCGCCAGCAGCTTGTTGGGAAGGGACAGGGATTACGAGCAGTACTTC,-,TRBJ2-7,TRBD1,TRBV5-1
CASSLSVHHEQFF,TGTGCCAGCAGCTTATCGGTGCACCATGAGCAGTTCTTC,once,TRBJ2-1,-,TRBV7-2
CASSDGRESGGTEAFF,TGTGCCAGCAGTGATGGGCGGGAGTCTGGGGGCACTGAAGCTTTCTTT,-,TRBJ1-1,-,TRBV25-1
CASRFTLQGIGANVLTF,TGTGCCAGCAGGTTTACCCTGCAGGGAATTGGGGCCAACGTCCTGACTTTC,-,TRBJ2-6,-,TRBV28
CASSSPGQGVYTEAFF,TGTGCCAGCAGCTCCCCGGGACAGGGGGTGTACACTGAAGCTTTCTTT,-,TRBJ1-1,TRBD1,TRBV2
CATSDFWVAGSTDTQYF,TGTGCCACCAGTGATTTTTGGGTAGCGGGAAGCACAGATACGCAGTATTTT,once,TRBJ2-3,TRBD2,TRBV24-1
CASSQPVGSGRYEQYF,TGCGCCAGCAGTCAACCTGTAGGTAGCGGGCGCTACGAGCAGTACTTC,-,TRBJ2-7,TRBD2,TRBV23-1
CASSQLNSGRQETQYF,TGTGCCAGCAGCCAACTTAATAGCGGGAGACAAGAGACCCAGTACTTC,-,TRBJ2-5,TRBD2,TRBV3-1/TRBV3-2
CASSLETGDTQYF,TGTGCCAGCAGCTTAGAGACTGGAGATACGCAGTATTTT,-,TRBJ2-3,-,TRBV7-6
CASSSGNEQFF,TGCGCCAGCAGCTCGGGCAATGAGCAGTTCTTC,-,TRBJ2-1,-,TRBV5-1
CASSLGTDGQPQHF,TGCGCCAGCAGCTTGGGGACTGATGGGCAGCCCCAGCATTTT,-,TRBJ1-5,-,TRBV5-1
CSVAGFGDGTEAFF,TGCAGCGTTGCCGGCTTCGGGGATGGGACTGAAGCTTTCTTT,-,TRBJ1-1,-,TRBV29-1
CARRGTEAFF,TGTGCCCGCCGGGGTACTGAAGCTTTCTTT,-,TRBJ1-1,-,TRBV21-1
CASSSQGVGQETQYF,TGTGCCAGCAGCTCACAGGGGGTAGGCCAAGAGACCCAGTACTTC,-,TRBJ2-5,TRBD1,TRBV7-2
CASSEAGDSSYGYTF,TGTGCCAGCAGTGAAGCAGGGGACAGCTCCTATGGCTACACCTTC,-,TRBJ1-2,TRBD1,TRBV6-1
CASSRPSGGPYNEQFF,TGTGCCAGCAGCCGGCCTAGTGGGGGCCCCTACAATGAGCAGTTCTTC,-,TRBJ2-1,-,TRBV7-2
CASRDRGDLAFF,TGTGCCAGCAGGGACAGGGGAGATTTAGCTTTCTTT,-,TRBJ1-1,TRBD1,TRBV2
CASTGQREGLEQFF,TGTGCCAGCACCGGCCAGCGGGAGGGCCTGGAGCAGTTCTTC,-,TRBJ2-1,TRBD2,TRBV6-5
CASSLAQASQYF,TGTGCCAGCAGCTTAGCCCAGGCTTCTCAGTACTTC,-,TRBJ2-4,-,TRBV7-2
CATSKATGSQETQYF,TGTGCCACCAGCAAGGCAACGGGATCCCAAGAGACCCAGTACTTC,-,TRBJ2-5,-,TRBV15
CASSSGLHYEQYF,TGTGCCAGCAGCTCGGGACTCCACTACGAGCAGTACTTC,-,TRBJ2-7,-,TRBV6-2/TRBV6-3
CASSFTAALQETQYF,TGCGCCAGCAGCTTCACTGCCGCGCTCCAAGAGACCCAGTACTTC,-,TRBJ2-5,-,TRBV5-1
CASSPGQGNTGELFF,TGCGCCAGCAGTCCGGGACAGGGCAACACCGGGGAGCTGTTTTTT,-,TRBJ2-2,TRBD1,TRBV4-1
CASSPGPGNTEAFF,TGTGCCAGCAGCCCCGGTCCGGGTAACACTGAAGCTTTCTTT,once,TRBJ1-1,-,TRBV5-4
CASSLPSGSSYEQYF,TGTGCCAGCAGTTTACCTAGCGGGAGCTCCTACGAGCAGTACTTC,-,TRBJ2-7,TRBD2,TRBV28
CASRPGQVNQPQHF,TGTGCCAGTAGGCCCGGACAAGTCAATCAGCCCCAGCATTTT,-,TRBJ1-5,-,TRBV19
CASSLELAADTQYF,TGTGCCAGCAGCTTAGAACTAGCGGCAGATACGCAGTATTTT,few,TRBJ2-3,TRBD2,TRBV7-2
CASSKDSTYEQYF,TGTGCCAGTAGTAAGGACAGTACCTACGAGCAGTACTTC,-,TRBJ2-7,-,TRBV19
CASSPRDRGRFLQTQYF,TGTGCCAGCAGCCCCCGGGACAGGGGGCGATTCTTGCAGACCCAGTACTTC,-,TRBJ2-5,TRBD1,TRBV7-9
CASNLVSPRYGYTF,TGTGCCAGCAATTTAGTCAGTCCACGATATGGCTACACCTTC,-,TRBJ1-2,-,TRBV28
CASSVEAGGSSYEQYF,TGTGCCAGCAGCGTAGAGGCGGGAGGGAGCTCCTACGAGCAGTACTTC,once,TRBJ2-7,TRBD2,TRBV9
CASSDRLAGAYEQYF,TGTGCCAGCAGCGACCGACTAGCGGGAGCCTACGAGCAGTACTTC,-,TRBJ2-7,TRBD2,TRBV5-4
CASSLGLAALGDTQYF,TGTGCCAGCAGCTTGGGACTAGCGGCCTTGGGGGATACGCAGTATTTT,-,TRBJ2-3,TRBD2,TRBV5-4
CASKDGTGRPNEQFF,TGCGCCAGCAAGGATGGGACAGGGAGACCCAATGAGCAGTTCTTC,-,TRBJ2-1,TRBD1,TRBV5-1
CASSVSRGNTEAFF,TGTGCCAGCAGTGTTAGCAGGGGGAACACTGAAGCTTTCTTT,-,TRBJ1-1,-,TRBV2
CASSTVYRGNTEAFF,TGCGCCAGCAGCACCGTTTACAGGGGGAACACTGAAGCTTTCTTT,-,TRBJ1-1,TRBD1,TRBV5-1
CASSRNRDRASSYNEQFF,TGCGCCAGCAGCCGAAACCGAGACAGGGCCTCCTCCTACAATGAGCAGTTCTTC,-,TRBJ2-1,TRBD1,TRBV4-1
CASSHSVHEQFF,TGTGCCAGCAGCCATTCGGTCCATGAGCAGTTCTTC,-,TRBJ2-1,-,TRBV14
CAWRALAGRTDTQYF,TGTGCCTGGAGAGCATTAGCGGGACGCACAGATACGCAGTATTTT,once,TRBJ2-3,TRBD2,TRBV30